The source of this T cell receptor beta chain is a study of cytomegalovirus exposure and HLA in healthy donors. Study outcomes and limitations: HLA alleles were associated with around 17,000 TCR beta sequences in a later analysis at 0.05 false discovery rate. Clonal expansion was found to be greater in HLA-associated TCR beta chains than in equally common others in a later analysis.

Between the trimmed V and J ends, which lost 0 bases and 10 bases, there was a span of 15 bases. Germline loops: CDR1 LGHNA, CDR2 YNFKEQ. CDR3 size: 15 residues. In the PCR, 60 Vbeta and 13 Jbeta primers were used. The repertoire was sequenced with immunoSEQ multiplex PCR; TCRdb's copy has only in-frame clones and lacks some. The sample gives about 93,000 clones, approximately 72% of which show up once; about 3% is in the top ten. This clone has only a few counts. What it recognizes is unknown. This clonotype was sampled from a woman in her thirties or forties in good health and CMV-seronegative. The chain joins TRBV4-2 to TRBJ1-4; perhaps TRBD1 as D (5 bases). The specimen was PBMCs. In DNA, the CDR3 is TGTGCCAGCAGCCAAGATGGGCAGGGTTCCCCAAAACTGTTTTTT. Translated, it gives CASSQDGQGSPKLFF.